This is a list of T cell receptor beta chains from one sample in a study of vaccination and CD4 T cells after COVID-19. MiXCR, applied by TCRdb to the PCR reads, yields one record per CDR3 protein. This table holds some 14,000 distinct CDR3 sequences, about 50% found once. Their specific antigens are unknown. Sequenced sample: CD4+ T cells from blood, cultured in vitro. The receptors shown here come from a human donor who had recovered from COVID-19. Each CDR3 is given with its conserved first and last residue.

v_call: TRBV6-1; j_call: TRBJ1-1; cdr3_aa: CASRYGQGNTEAFF
v_call: TRBV6-5; j_call: TRBJ1-2; cdr3_aa: CASSYSSRSWYGGYTF
v_call: TRBV6-1; j_call: TRBJ2-1; cdr3_aa: CASSLRRVSYNEQFF
v_call: TRBV11-2; j_call: TRBJ2-3; cdr3_aa: CASSLDSTDTQYF
v_call: TRBV6-5; j_call: TRBJ2-3; cdr3_aa: CASSYGGVTDTQYF
v_call: TRBV6-1; j_call: TRBJ1-5; cdr3_aa: CASSEVAQHF
v_call: TRBV5-1; j_call: TRBJ1-1; cdr3_aa: CASSLGVLGSEAFF
v_call: TRBV3-1; j_call: TRBJ2-3; cdr3_aa: CASSPLTHSGDTQYF
v_call: TRBV30; j_call: TRBJ1-6; cdr3_aa: CAWNPDGNSPLHF
v_call: TRBV6-5; j_call: TRBJ2-6; cdr3_aa: CASSYSWGDSGANVLTF
v_call: TRBV19; j_call: TRBJ1-2; cdr3_aa: CASRGRGRSGYTF
v_call: TRBV7-7; j_call: TRBJ2-2; cdr3_aa: CASSAFTGELFF
v_call: TRBV10-3; j_call: TRBJ2-5; cdr3_aa: CAIRTETSGTQETQYF
v_call: TRBV12-3/TRBV12-4; j_call: TRBJ1-1; cdr3_aa: CASSHGRREAFF
v_call: TRBV15; j_call: TRBJ2-1; cdr3_aa: CATSIGQGERNEQFF
v_call: TRBV6-1; j_call: TRBJ1-1; cdr3_aa: CASSASKGAGEAFF
v_call: TRBV20-1; j_call: TRBJ2-1; cdr3_aa: CSAYSPPGYNEQFF
v_call: TRBV30; j_call: TRBJ1-2; cdr3_aa: CAWSQGPGGGYTF
v_call: TRBV5-1; j_call: TRBJ2-5; cdr3_aa: CASSSGTSGQLQETQYF
v_call: TRBV7-9; j_call: TRBJ1-1; cdr3_aa: CASSFSGLGAFF
v_call: TRBV4-2; j_call: TRBJ2-7; cdr3_aa: CASSQDRRTSGRDEQYF
v_call: TRBV7-8; j_call: TRBJ2-1; cdr3_aa: CASSADYLASGEQFF
v_call: TRBV15; j_call: TRBJ1-5; cdr3_aa: CATSRGKDQPQHF
v_call: TRBV6-5; j_call: TRBJ2-7; cdr3_aa: CASSYLPRGSYEQYF
v_call: TRBV28; j_call: TRBJ1-4; cdr3_aa: CASSALGQGYNEKLFF
v_call: TRBV10-3; j_call: TRBJ2-1; cdr3_aa: CAISGTGDEQFF
v_call: TRBV12-3/TRBV12-4; j_call: TRBJ1-1; cdr3_aa: CASSLSAVNTEAFF
v_call: TRBV7-9; j_call: TRBJ1-6; cdr3_aa: CASSLGTINSPLHF
v_call: TRBV19; j_call: TRBJ2-4; cdr3_aa: CASMGTGANIQYF
v_call: TRBV2; j_call: TRBJ1-1; cdr3_aa: CAGTGTGATEAFF
v_call: TRBV6-5; j_call: TRBJ2-1; cdr3_aa: CASSYRREEQFF
v_call: TRBV5-4; j_call: TRBJ2-7; cdr3_aa: CASSPADRYEQYF
v_call: TRBV20-1; j_call: TRBJ1-1; cdr3_aa: CSARGRPMNTEAFF
v_call: TRBV6-1; j_call: TRBJ2-5; cdr3_aa: CAISDGLDQETQYF
v_call: TRBV24-1; j_call: TRBJ2-7; cdr3_aa: CATSRSAGESYEQYF
v_call: TRBV7-2; j_call: TRBJ2-3; cdr3_aa: CASSTGAGTQYF
v_call: TRBV6-5; j_call: TRBJ1-4; cdr3_aa: CASSYSTGGGEKLFF
v_call: TRBV7-2; j_call: TRBJ2-3; cdr3_aa: CASSLAGNGRAVDTQYF
v_call: TRBV30; j_call: TRBJ1-6; cdr3_aa: CAWSAQTEGVLHF
v_call: TRBV7-2; j_call: TRBJ2-7; cdr3_aa: CASSFLDSGSGKYF
v_call: TRBV29-1; j_call: TRBJ1-5; cdr3_aa: CSVWTGARGQPQHF
v_call: TRBV10-2; j_call: TRBJ2-3; cdr3_aa: CASREGSQGVRDTQYF
v_call: TRBV5-1; j_call: TRBJ2-1; cdr3_aa: CASSVIALQRDNEQFF
v_call: TRBV20-1; j_call: TRBJ1-1; cdr3_aa: CSARRGMAGNTEAFF
v_call: TRBV20-1; j_call: TRBJ1-5; cdr3_aa: CSARVGAGQPQHF